This T cell receptor beta chain was captured by sequencing in a study of spatial heterogeneity in lung cancer. As for the study in general: Fewer alpha-chain than beta-chain sequences were consistently detected.

The sample's time point: sample taken at primary tumor resection. The authors sequenced whole RNA from tumor, nontumor lung or frozen PBMC without sorting. The CDR3 totals 15 residues. Trimming removed 8 bases from V and 7 bases from J; junction bases left unmatched: 11. CDR1 and CDR2 (germline): SNHLY, FYNNEI. TCRdb passed the 5' RACE reads through MiXCR, listing each CDR3 protein once. This sample has around 21,000 distinct CDR3 sequences; 4.5% to 5% occur once, and the top ten carry roughly a tenth. General study points: Tumor T-cell coverage was an estimated 7% or so for alpha and more than 11% for beta chains. Higher tumor mutation counts went along with higher counts of expanded intratumoral alpha and beta TCRs.

This clonotype showed up just a few times. Its antigen is as yet unknown. This TCR was recovered from a male donor with early-stage non-small cell lung cancer. The specimen comprised lung tumor tissue, sampled at surgery. This rearrangement joins TRBV2 to TRBJ1-6; 7 bases are shared with TRBD1. CDR3 region: CASRQIGTDNSPLHF. CDR3 in DNA: TGTGCCAGCCGGCAAATCGGGACAGACAATTCACCCCTCCACTTT. The full variable domain, with the rest looked up from reference TRBV2 and TRBJ1-6, is EPEVTQTPSHQVTQMGQEVILRCVPISNHLYFYWYRQILGQKVEFLVSFYNNEISEKSEIFDDQFSVERPDGSNFTLKIRSTKLEDSAMYFCASRQIGTDNSPLHFGNGTRLTVT.